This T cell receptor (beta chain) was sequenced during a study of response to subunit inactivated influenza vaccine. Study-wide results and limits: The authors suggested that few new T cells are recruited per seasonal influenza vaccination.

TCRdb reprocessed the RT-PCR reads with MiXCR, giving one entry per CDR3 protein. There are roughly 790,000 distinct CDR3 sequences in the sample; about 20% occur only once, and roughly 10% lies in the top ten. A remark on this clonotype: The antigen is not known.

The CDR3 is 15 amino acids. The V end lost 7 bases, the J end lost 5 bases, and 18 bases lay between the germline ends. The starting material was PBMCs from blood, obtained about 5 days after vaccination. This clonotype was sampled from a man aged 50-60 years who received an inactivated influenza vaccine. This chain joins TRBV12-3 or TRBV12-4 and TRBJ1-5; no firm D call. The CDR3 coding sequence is TGTGCCAGCAACCCGGGAGGATCAATGGATCAGCCCCAGCATTTT. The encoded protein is CASNPGGSMDQPQHF.